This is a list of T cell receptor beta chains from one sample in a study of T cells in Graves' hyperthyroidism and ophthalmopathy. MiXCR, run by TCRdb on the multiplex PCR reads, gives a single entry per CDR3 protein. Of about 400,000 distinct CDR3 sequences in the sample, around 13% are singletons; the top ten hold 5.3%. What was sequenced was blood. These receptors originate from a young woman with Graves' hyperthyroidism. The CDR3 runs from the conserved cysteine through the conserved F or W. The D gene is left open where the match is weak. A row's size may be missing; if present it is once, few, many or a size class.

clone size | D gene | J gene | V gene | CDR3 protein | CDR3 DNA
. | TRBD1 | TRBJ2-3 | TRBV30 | CAWRQGEHTDTQYF | TGTGCCTGGAGGCAGGGGGAACACACAGATACGCAGTATTTT
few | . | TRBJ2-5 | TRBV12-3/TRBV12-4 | CASSFGPHQETQYF | TGTGCCAGCAGTTTCGGACCCCACCAAGAGACCCAGTACTTC
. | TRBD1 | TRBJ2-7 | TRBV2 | CASGDRAAYEQYF | TGTGCCAGCGGAGACAGGGCCGCCTACGAGCAGTACTTC
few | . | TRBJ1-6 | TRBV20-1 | CSATGGKFSYNSPLHF | TGCAGTGCTACGGGGGGGAAATTCTCCTATAATTCACCCCTCCACTTT
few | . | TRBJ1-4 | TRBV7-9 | CASSLDAPFVGRNEKLFF | TGTGCCAGCAGCTTAGACGCACCATTCGTGGGGAGGAATGAAAAACTGTTTTTT
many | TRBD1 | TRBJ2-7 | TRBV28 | CASSFGSGGTGYDEQYF | TGTGCCAGCAGTTTCGGGAGTGGAGGGACAGGGTACGACGAGCAGTACTTC
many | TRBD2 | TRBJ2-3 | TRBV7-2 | CASSPITSAYTDTQYF | TGTGCCAGCAGCCCGATTACTAGCGCCTACACAGATACGCAGTATTTT
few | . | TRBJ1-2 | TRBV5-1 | CASSPFRTDNYGYTF | TGCGCCAGCAGCCCCTTTCGGACGGATAACTATGGCTACACCTTC
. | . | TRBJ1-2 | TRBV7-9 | CASSTGRMIYGYTF | TGTGCCAGCAGCACAGGGAGAATGATCTATGGCTACACCTTC
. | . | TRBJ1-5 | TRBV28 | CASRRQVSQPQHF | TGTGCCAGCAGACGACAGGTTTCTCAGCCCCAGCATTTT
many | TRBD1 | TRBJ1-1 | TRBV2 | CASTYEKLQGNEAFF | TGTGCCAGCACCTACGAAAAGCTACAGGGGAATGAAGCTTTCTTT
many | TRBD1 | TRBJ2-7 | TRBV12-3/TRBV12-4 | CASSDRDSYEQYF | TGTGCCAGCAGCGACAGGGATTCCTACGAGCAGTACTTC
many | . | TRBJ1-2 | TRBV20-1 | CSAKVTGYGYTF | TGCAGTGCCAAAGTGACAGGCTATGGCTACACCTTC
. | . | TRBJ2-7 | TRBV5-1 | CASSLAVDSYEQYF | TGCGCCAGCAGCTTGGCCGTTGACAGCTACGAGCAGTACTTC
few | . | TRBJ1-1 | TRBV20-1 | CSARSQGMYTEAFF | TGCAGTGCTAGAAGTCAGGGGATGTACACTGAAGCTTTCTTT
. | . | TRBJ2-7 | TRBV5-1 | CASSFVPAYEQYF | TGCGCCAGCAGCTTTGTTCCCGCCTACGAGCAGTACTTC
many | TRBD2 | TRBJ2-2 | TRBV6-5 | CASSSRGLAGGRPGELFF | TGTGCCAGCAGTTCACGGGGACTAGCGGGAGGGCGCCCCGGGGAGCTGTTTTTT
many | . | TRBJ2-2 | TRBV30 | CAWSRRGTGELFF | TGTGCCTGGAGTCGCAGGGGAACCGGGGAGCTGTTTTTT
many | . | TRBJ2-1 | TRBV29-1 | CSVEDRDNEQFF | TGCAGCGTTGAAGATCGAGACAATGAGCAGTTCTTC
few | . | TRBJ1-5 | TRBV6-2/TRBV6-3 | CASSVARLGNQPQHF | TGTGCCAGCAGTGTAGCTCGTCTGGGCAATCAGCCCCAGCATTTT
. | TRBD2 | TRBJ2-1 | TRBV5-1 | CASSWNFGIGTSGPNAYNEQFF | TGCGCCAGCAGCTGGAACTTCGGAATCGGGACTAGCGGACCGAATGCCTACAATGAGCAGTTCTTC
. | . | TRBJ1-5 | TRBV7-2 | CASSLDLAARKRSQHF | TGTGCCAGCAGCCTTGACTTAGCGGCGAGAAAGCGGTCCCAGCATTTT
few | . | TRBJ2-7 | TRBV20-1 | CSASPSREGTLSYEQYF | TGCAGTGCTAGTCCATCTCGTGAGGGGACCCTCTCCTACGAGCAGTACTTC
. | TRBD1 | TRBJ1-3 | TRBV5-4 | CASSWTGTAGNTIYF | TGTGCCAGCAGCTGGACCGGGACAGCTGGAAACACCATATATTTT
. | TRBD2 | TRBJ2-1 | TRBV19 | CASRLSGSPYNEQFF | TGTGCCAGTAGACTTAGCGGGAGCCCCTACAATGAGCAGTTCTTC
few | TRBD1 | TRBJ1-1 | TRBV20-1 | CSARDLQGGAYEAFF | TGCAGTGCTAGAGATCTGCAGGGGGGAGCATATGAAGCTTTCTTT
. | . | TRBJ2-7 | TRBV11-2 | CASSSGRDPYEQYF | TGTGCCAGCAGCTCAGGGCGGGACCCCTACGAGCAGTACTTC